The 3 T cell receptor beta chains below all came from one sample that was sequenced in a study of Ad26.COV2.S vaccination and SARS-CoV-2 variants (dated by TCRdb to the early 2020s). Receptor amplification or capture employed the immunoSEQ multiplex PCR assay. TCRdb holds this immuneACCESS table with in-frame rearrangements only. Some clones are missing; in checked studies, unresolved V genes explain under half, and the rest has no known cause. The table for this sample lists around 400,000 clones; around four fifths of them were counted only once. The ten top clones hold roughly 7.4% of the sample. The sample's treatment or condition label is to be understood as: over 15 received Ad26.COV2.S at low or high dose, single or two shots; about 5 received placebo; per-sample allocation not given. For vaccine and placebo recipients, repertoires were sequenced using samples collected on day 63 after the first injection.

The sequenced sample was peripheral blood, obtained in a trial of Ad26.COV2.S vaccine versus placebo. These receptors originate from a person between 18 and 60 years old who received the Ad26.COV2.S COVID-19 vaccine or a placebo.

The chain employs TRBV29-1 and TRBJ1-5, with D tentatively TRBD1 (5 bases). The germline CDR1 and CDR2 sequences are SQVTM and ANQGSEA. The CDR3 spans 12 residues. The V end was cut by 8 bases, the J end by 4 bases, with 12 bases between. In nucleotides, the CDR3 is TGCAGCATCCGGGACGGGAATCAGCCCCAGCATTTT. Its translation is CSIRDGNQPQHF.

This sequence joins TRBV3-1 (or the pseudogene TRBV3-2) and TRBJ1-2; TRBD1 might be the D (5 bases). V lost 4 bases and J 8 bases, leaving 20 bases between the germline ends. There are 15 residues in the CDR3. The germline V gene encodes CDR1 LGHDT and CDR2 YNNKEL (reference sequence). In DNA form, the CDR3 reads TGTGCCAGCAGCCTCAACCCTGGGAGGGGAGCCGGCTACACCTTC. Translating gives CASSLNPGRGAGYTF.

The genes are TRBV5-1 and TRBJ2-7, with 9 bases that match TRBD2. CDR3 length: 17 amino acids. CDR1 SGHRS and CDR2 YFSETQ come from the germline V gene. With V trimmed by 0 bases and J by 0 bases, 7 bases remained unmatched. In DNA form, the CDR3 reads TGCGCCAGCAGCTTGGAATATCTTAGCGGGAGCTCCTACGAGCAGTACTTC. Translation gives CASSLEYLSGSSYEQYF.